These 31 T cell receptor beta chains originate from one sample sequenced in a study of cytomegalovirus exposure and HLA in healthy donors (dated by TCRdb to 2016 to 2017). Libraries came from the immunoSEQ multiplex PCR assay. For the multiplex PCR, a mixture combining 60 forward primers for TCR Vbeta segments and 13 reverse primers for TCR Jbeta segments was used. TCRdb mirrors the immuneACCESS table, restricted to in-frame sequences. Some clones are absent from its copies; in checked studies, under half trace to an unresolved V gene, and the reason for the others is unknown. For this sample there are 150,000 to 200,000 clones; approximately 85% appear just once. About 2.2% of the sample lies in the top ten. Sequencing input: PBMCs. The receptors were gathered from a woman in her 50s in good health and CMV-seronegative.

V usage is TRBV30 and J usage is TRBJ2-4; 8 bases are shared with TRBD2. V lost 0 bases and J lost 2; bases outside the gene matches: 9. The germline gives CDR1 GTSNPN, CDR2 SVGIG (reference sequence). The CDR3 is made up of 17 amino acids. In nucleotides, the CDR3 is TGTGCCTGGAGTGTCGGCGGGGTAGCGGGGACCAAAAACATTCAGTACTTC. Encoded protein: CAWSVGGVAGTKNIQYF.

This chain uses TRBV7-9 with TRBJ1-4; D perhaps matches TRBD1 (6 bases). The CDR3 is 13 amino acids. Germline-derived CDR1 and CDR2 are SEHNR and FQNEAQ (reference sequence). Trimming stripped 2 bases from V and 8 bases from J, with 9 bases between. The CDR3 region is CASSLYQGEKLFF. CDR3 coding DNA: TGTGCCAGCAGCTTATATCAGGGGGAAAAACTGTTTTTT.

This chain joins TRBV5-1 and TRBJ2-2; 8 bases fit TRBD1. The CDR3 runs to 16 residues. Losses at the gene ends were 4 bases for V and 2 bases for J; bases not matched to a gene: 7. The germline V gene encodes CDR1 SGHRS and CDR2 YFSETQ. CDR3 DNA: TGCGCCAGCAGCGTACGGACAGGGTCAAACACCGGGGAGCTGTTTTTT. Its translation is CASSVRTGSNTGELFF.

The J gene is TRBJ2-5, the V gene TRBV18; possibly TRBD2 for D (6 bases). Trimming left V 4 bases short and J 1 base short, with 10 bases between. The germline V gene encodes CDR1 KGHSH and CDR2 LQKENI. This CDR3 has 14 amino acids. CDR3 nucleotide sequence: TGTGCCAGCTCACATACTAGCAGCCAAGAGACCCAGTACTTC. Translating it yields CASSHTSSQETQYF.

V and J are TRBV7-3 and TRBJ2-1; TRBD2 matches at 12 bases. Trimming took 2 bases from V and 2 from J; bases not matched to a gene: 4. Germline V gene data show CDR1 as SGHTA and CDR2 as FQGTGA. CDR3 length: 17 amino acids. The CDR3 is CASSLGTSGLTYNEQFF. The CDR3, as DNA: TGTGCCAGCAGCTTAGGGACTAGCGGGTTGACCTACAATGAGCAGTTCTTC.

V usage is TRBV6-1 and J usage is TRBJ2-7; 9 bases are shared with TRBD1. The length of the CDR3 is 13 residues. Per the germline V gene, CDR1 is MNHNS and CDR2 is SASEGT. V dropped 7 bases and J dropped 6; count of bases not matched to a gene: 7. The DNA for the CDR3 is TGTGCCAGCACCCGGGACAGGGCATCCGAGCAGTACTTC. It translates to CASTRDRASEQYF.

The CDR3 nucleotides read TGCGCCAGCAGCTTGACAGGGTCGAGCACAGATACGCAGTATTTT. This codes for CASSLTGSSTDTQYF. The gene calls are TRBV5-1 and TRBJ2-3; TRBD1 might be the D (6 bases). This CDR3 contains 15 residues. With 1 base removed from V and 0 bases from J, the gap between germline ends came to 9 bases. Germline V gene lookup returns CDR1 SGHRS and CDR2 YFSETQ.

V gene TRBV6-1 combines with J gene TRBJ1-1, with D possibly TRBD1 on 6 matching bases. V gave up 4 bases and J gave up 0 bases, with 12 bases separating them. The CDR3 has 15 amino acids. Looked up from germline, CDR1 is MNHNS and CDR2 is SASEGT. CDR3 in amino acids: CASSGQGRVNTEAFF. The CDR3, as DNA: TGTGCCAGCAGTGGTCAGGGGCGGGTGAACACTGAAGCTTTCTTT.

The genes are TRBV28 and TRBJ2-7; 11 nucleotides match TRBD2. The V segment lost 6 bases and the J segment 0 bases; nucleotides outside the gene matches: 4. The CDR3 runs 15 residues. The germline gives CDR1 MDHEN, CDR2 SYDVKM. Here the CDR3 DNA reads TGTGCCAGCAGCATCACTAGCGGGGGCTCCTACGAGCAGTACTTC. Amino acid sequence: CASSITSGGSYEQYF.

This sequence joins TRBV5-1 and TRBJ2-5; TRBD2 matches 7 bases. CDR1 SGHRS and CDR2 YFSETQ come from the germline V gene. There are 16 residues in the CDR3. Unmatched junction bases numbered 11, after V lost 2 bases and J lost 4 bases. The CDR3 nucleotides read TGCGCCAGCAGCTTAGTAGTAGGCGGGAGCCCAGAGACCCAGTACTTC. It translates to CASSLVVGGSPETQYF.

The rearrangement uses TRBV21-1 and TRBJ1-2; the table's D call, TRBD1, was not checked against the DNA. TRBV21-1 represents a pseudogene. CDR3 length: 18 amino acids. The CDR3 here is CASSKSRGARGLARGYTF. The CDR3 nucleotides are TGTGCCAGCAGCAAATCGCGAGGGGCCAGGGGCCTCGCGAGAGGCTACACCTTC.

The chain uses TRBV18 and TRBJ1-2, with 10 bases fitting TRBD1. The germline V gene has CDR1 KGHSH and CDR2 LQKENI. V trimming: 0 bases; J trimming: 0 bases; junction bases outside the gene matches: 1. The length of the CDR3 is 16 residues. The CDR3 DNA is TGTGCCAGCTCACCACCGGGGACAGGGGCTAACTATGGCTACACCTTC. Its translation is CASSPPGTGANYGYTF.

The V gene is TRBV27, the J gene TRBJ2-7, with D perhaps matching TRBD1 (6 bases). CDR1 is MNHEY, CDR2 SMNVEV, per germline (reference sequence). This CDR3 spans 13 amino acids. The ends were cut back, 8 bases at V and 6 bases at J, with 17 bases in the middle. CDR3 nucleotides: TGTGCCAGCGGGGGACAAGGGTCACTCGAGCAGTACTTC. This gives the protein CASGGQGSLEQYF.

The chain employs TRBV4-1 and TRBJ2-1; D ambiguous. The V gene's germline CDR1 is MGHRA and CDR2 YSYEKL. This CDR3 is built from 15 residues. The V end was cut by 1 base, the J end by 0 bases, with 7 bases between. This CDR3 reads CASSQVTNSYNEQFF. CDR3 in DNA: TGCGCCAGCAGCCAAGTCACTAACTCCTACAATGAGCAGTTCTTC.

The rearrangement joins TRBV28 to TRBJ2-1; D is unresolved. Germline CDR1 is MDHEN and CDR2 is SYDVKM. The CDR3 covers 14 residues. The V gene lost 2 bases and the J gene lost 7 bases, with 12 bases spanning the gap. The CDR3 sequence is CASSLRRGGNEQFF. The CDR3 region has the DNA TGTGCCAGCAGTTTAAGGCGAGGCGGTAATGAGCAGTTCTTC.

V gene TRBV29-1 combines with J gene TRBJ1-1, with 7 bases that match TRBD1. The CDR3 covers 12 residues. Germline trimming cut 4 bases from V and 2 bases from J; bases unmatched to any gene: 1. CDR1 is SQVTM and CDR2 is ANQGSEA in the germline V gene. In DNA, the CDR3 is TGCAGCGTTGGACAGGGAAACACTGAAGCTTTCTTT. It yields the protein CSVGQGNTEAFF.

The V call is TRBV15, the J call TRBJ2-2; tentative D call: TRBD2 (6 bases). Trimming took off 3 bases at V and 4 bases at J, with 24 bases between the two ends. CDR1 LNHNV and CDR2 YYDKDF come from the germline V gene (reference sequence). This CDR3 comprises 19 residues. The DNA of the CDR3 is TGTGCCACCAGCAGGCTACGACGGGGGATAGCGGTCCCCACCGGGGAGCTGTTTTTT. It is translated as CATSRLRRGIAVPTGELFF.

The chain carries TRBV28 and TRBJ1-2; 12 bases fit TRBD1. The CDR3 is 15 residues long. In germline, CDR1 is MDHEN, CDR2 SYDVKM. With V trimmed by 5 bases and J by 6 bases, 7 bases remained unmatched. CDR3 nucleotides: TGTGCCAGCAGTCCCCTGGGACAGGGGGCGAATGGCTACACCTTC. Translated, it gives CASSPLGQGANGYTF.

The gene calls are TRBV7-7 and TRBJ2-1; 9 bases align to TRBD2. Germline V gene lookup returns CDR1 SSHAT and CDR2 FNYEAQ (reference sequence). The CDR3 spans 15 residues. V lost 9 bases to trimming and J lost 6 bases; unmatched junction nucleotides: 12. The DNA for the CDR3 is TGTGCCAGTAGGCGTGAGGCGGGAGGGCGCAATGAGCAGTTCTTC. Amino acids: CASRREAGGRNEQFF. The full variable domain, in which reference TRBV7-7 and TRBJ2-1 provide the parts outside the CDR3, is GAGVSQSPRYKVTKRGQDVTLRCDPISSHATLYWYQQALGQGPEFLTYFNYEAQPDKSGLPSDRFSAERPEGSISTLTIQRTEQRDSAMYRCASRREAGGRNEQFFGPGTRLTVL.

The V gene is TRBV29-1, the J gene TRBJ1-2; 9 bases line up with TRBD1. V shed 1 base, J shed 4 bases, and the junction held 10 bases outside the gene matches. This CDR3 has 16 amino acids. Germline CDR1 SQVTM, CDR2 ANQGSEA. The CDR3 spells CSVEGSSGQGIYGYTF. CDR3 bases: TGCAGCGTTGAAGGATCGTCGGGACAGGGAATCTATGGCTACACCTTC.

This clone has only one observation. The chain combines TRBV11-1 with TRBJ2-1; 7 positions match TRBD2. Germline V gene sequence: CDR1 SGHAT, CDR2 FQDESV (reference sequence). This CDR3 spans 17 amino acids. Unmatched junction bases numbered 20, after V lost 5 bases and J lost 10 bases. The CDR3 loop is CASSTPTGGMGGREQFF. The CDR3 DNA reads TGTGCCAGCAGCACTCCCACCGGGGGGATGGGGGGAAGGGAGCAGTTCTTC.

This chain joins TRBV29-1 and TRBJ2-5, with D possibly being TRBD1 (6 bases). V was clipped by 3 bases and J by 9 bases, with 17 bases between them. The CDR3 totals 13 residues. Germline CDR1 reads SQVTM; CDR2 reads ANQGSEA. CDR3 residues: CSVDHRAEGAQYF. In nucleotides, the CDR3 is TGCAGCGTTGATCACAGGGCCGAAGGAGCCCAGTACTTC.

The chain joins TRBV5-6 to TRBJ1-2, with a tentative D call TRBD1 (6 bases). With 4 bases removed from V and 6 bases from J, the gap between germline ends came to 19 bases. Germline CDR1 SGHDT, CDR2 YYEEEE. This CDR3 is 15 amino acids long. This CDR3 is CASSVRGGASHGYTF. The CDR3, as DNA: TGTGCCAGCAGCGTCCGTGGGGGCGCTTCCCATGGCTACACCTTC.

This chain links TRBV5-4 with TRBJ2-7, with D possibly TRBD2 on 5 matching bases. The germline V gene has CDR1 SGHNT and CDR2 YYREEE (reference sequence). There are 14 residues in the CDR3. Trimming took off 2 bases at V and 0 bases at J, with 9 bases between the two ends. CDR3 residues: CASSLAGISYEQYF. CDR3 sequence (DNA): TGTGCCAGCAGCTTAGCCGGGATCTCCTACGAGCAGTACTTC.

The CDR3 sequence: CASRRLAGGPDTQYF. CDR3 coding DNA: TGTGCCAGCAGAAGACTAGCGGGAGGCCCAGATACGCAGTATTTT. The chain is built from TRBV5-6 and TRBJ2-3, with 13 bases fitting TRBD2. The CDR3 spans 15 residues. Trimming at V came to 5 bases and at J to 4 bases, leaving 4 bases not matched to a gene. The germline CDR1 and CDR2 sequences are SGHDT and YYEEEE. Full variable domain (outside the CDR3, taken from reference TRBV5-6 and TRBJ2-3): DAGVTQSPTHLIKTRGQQVTLRCSPKSGHDTVSWYQQALGQGPQFIFQYYEEEERQRGNFPDRFSGHQFPNYSSELNVNALLLGDSALYLCASRRLAGGPDTQYFGPGTRLTVL.

The chain combines TRBV28 with TRBJ1-3, with TRBD1 identical over 8 bases. V was clipped by 5 bases and J by 3 bases; unmatched bases: 3. CDR1 is MDHEN and CDR2 is SYDVKM in the germline V gene. The CDR3 contains 14 residues. DNA for the CDR3: TGTGCCAGCAGTGTGGGGACAGGTGGAAACACCATATATTTT. This codes for CASSVGTGGNTIYF.

Details on this clone: Other DNA sequences from this sample encode an identical CDR3 as well. V and J are TRBV28 and TRBJ2-5; a weak D match, TRBD2 (6 bases). The CDR3 runs to 16 residues. Germline loops: CDR1 MDHEN, CDR2 SYDVKM. The V gene lost 8 bases and the J gene lost 2 bases, with 21 bases spanning the gap. The CDR3 protein is CASAFSPRGTQETQYF. CDR3 DNA sequence: TGTGCCAGCGCCTTCTCCCCCCGGGGGACGCAAGAGACCCAGTACTTC.

With regard to this clone: A read error may explain this, as a much larger clone is one base away. The same CDR3 can be traced to other DNA sequences in this sample. The V call is TRBV4-1, the J call TRBJ2-7; D is unresolved. This CDR3 is 14 amino acids long. The V end lost 1 base, the J end lost 5 bases, and 12 bases lay between the germline ends. Germline V gene lookup returns CDR1 MGHRA and CDR2 YSYEKL. DNA of the CDR3: TGCGCCAGCAGCCAAGCTGGCGGTCGCGACGAGCAGTACTTC. This codes for CASSQAGGRDEQYF.

The V call is TRBV5-1, the J call TRBJ1-4, with TRBD1 as a possible D gene (6 bases). The CDR3 extends over 14 amino acids. V lost 0 bases to trimming and J lost 7 bases, with 10 bases between them. From germline, CDR1 is SGHRS and CDR2 YFSETQ. This chain's CDR3 is CASSLGGPGEKLFF. The CDR3 DNA reads as TGCGCCAGCAGCTTGGGGGGGCCGGGTGAAAAACTGTTTTTT.

J is TRBJ2-2 and V is TRBV29-1, with D tentatively TRBD1 (6 bases). CDR3 length equals 14 residues. Germline V gene sequence: CDR1 SQVTM, CDR2 ANQGSEA. CDR3 region: CTARGQTNTGELFF. CDR3 in DNA: TGCACCGCCAGGGGACAAACAAACACCGGGGAGCTGTTTTTT.

V usage is TRBV7-9 and J usage is TRBJ2-3; a possible D gene is TRBD2 (5 bases). V was shortened by 2 bases and J by 5 bases, with 14 bases between the two germline ends. This CDR3 is built from 15 residues. CDR1 and CDR2 from the germline V gene are SEHNR and FQNEAQ (reference sequence). This CDR3 reads CASSLPPEGRDTQYF. The DNA for the CDR3 is TGTGCCAGCAGCTTACCCCCCGAGGGTAGAGATACGCAGTATTTT.